This T cell receptor beta chain was found in a study of PD-L1 blockade in urothelial cancer. Looking at the study overall: Each blood sample yielded a median of roughly 150,000 T cells.

Spike-ins of synthetic TCR analog templates went into each PCR. Generated by immunoSEQ multiplex PCR, the TCRdb table keeps only in-frame clones and is missing some. This sample has roughly 120,000 clones, with approximately 88% found just once. The sample's time point: pretreatment peripheral blood. CDR1 and CDR2 (germline): SQVTM, ANQGSEA. The CDR3 contains 12 residues. Unmatched junction bases numbered 6, after V lost 6 bases and J lost 12 bases. V usage is TRBV29-1 and J usage is TRBJ2-3; 13 bases match TRBD2. The clonotype comes from a man in his fifties with urothelial cancer. The starting material was PBMCs, obtained around atezolizumab (anti-PD-L1) treatment. CDR3: CSVGTSGTSQYF. The CDR3 DNA follows: TGCAGCGTAGGGACTAGCGGGACTTCACAGTATTTT.